These T cell receptor beta chains were read from a single sample in a study of cytomegalovirus exposure and HLA in healthy donors. Sequencing was performed with immunoSEQ multiplex PCR; in TCRdb, only in-frame clones are kept and a portion is missing. The sample has more than 110,000 clones, roughly 77% seen once. The specimen was PBMCs. The receptors here all came from a woman in her twenties or thirties in good health and CMV-seronegative. CDR3s include the opening cysteine and the closing phenylalanine or tryptophan. Each record gives: J gene, D gene, clone size, V gene, CDR3 DNA, CDR3 protein. A D gene is named only where the DNA matches it firmly. Part of the rows lack a size; the others show once, few, many or a class for expanded clones.

>TRBJ1-1|.|.|TRBV7-7
TGTGCTAGCAGCGTTGCAGAGAACACTGAAGCTTTCTTT
CASSVAENTEAFF
>TRBJ1-1|.|.|TRBV7-3
TGTGCCAGCAGCTTTGAGGTGAACACTGAAGCTTTCTTT
CASSFEVNTEAFF
>TRBJ2-6|TRBD1|.|TRBV7-3
TGTGCCAGCAGCACCGGACAGGGGTTGGCTGGGGCCAACGTCCTGACTTTC
CASSTGQGLAGANVLTF
>TRBJ1-5|TRBD1|.|TRBV6-5
TGTGCCAGCGGAAGGACAGGGGCCGATCAGCCCCAGCATTTT
CASGRTGADQPQHF
>TRBJ2-3|.|few|TRBV7-8
TGTGCCAGCAGCCTAATTCCGGTATTCAATACGCAGTATTTT
CASSLIPVFNTQYF
>TRBJ2-7|.|.|TRBV9
TGTGCCAGCAGCGTAGCTCCAGTTTACGAGCAGTACTTC
CASSVAPVYEQYF
>TRBJ2-1|TRBD2|.|TRBV5-6
TGTGCCAGCAGCCGCGGCGGGGGGAGGAATGAGCAGTTCTTC
CASSRGGGRNEQFF
>TRBJ1-6|TRBD1|.|TRBV18
TGTGCCAGCTCACCAGAACAGGGGTTATCACCCCTCCACTTT
CASSPEQGLSPLHF
>TRBJ2-6|TRBD1|.|TRBV6-6
TGTGCCAGCAGCCGCACAGGGGGCCCTGGGGCCAACGTCCTGACTTTC
CASSRTGGPGANVLTF
>TRBJ1-1|TRBD1|.|TRBV10-3
TGTGCCATCAGTACAGGGGATGCTGAAGCTTTCTTT
CAISTGDAEAFF
>TRBJ1-1|.|.|TRBV5-1
TGCGCCAGCAGCTTGGGGGGTGGGGCAGGAGCTGAAGCTTTCTTT
CASSLGGGAGAEAFF
>TRBJ2-7|.|.|TRBV7-9
TGTGCCAGCTCCCCGTGGACGGACAACTACGAGCAGTACTTC
CASSPWTDNYEQYF
>TRBJ1-2|TRBD1|.|TRBV7-2
TGTGCCAGCAGCCGGGAACAGGGGCGGTTCTATGGCTACACCTTC
CASSREQGRFYGYTF
>TRBJ2-5|TRBD1|.|TRBV27
TGTGCCAGCATCGCGCCAGGGGGCGGAGAGACCCAGTACTTC
CASIAPGGGETQYF
>TRBJ1-2|TRBD1|.|TRBV7-2
TGTGCCAGCAGCCCTGGGACAGGGCTTATCTATGGCTACACCTTC
CASSPGTGLIYGYTF
>TRBJ2-1|TRBD2|.|TRBV10-3
TGTGCCTCTTCAGGCGGGAGGAGCTCCTACAATGAGCAGTTCTTC
CASSGGRSSYNEQFF
>TRBJ2-3|TRBD2|.|TRBV13
TGTGCCAGCACCAAGAGGCTAGCGGGAGACACAGATACGCAGTATTTT
CASTKRLAGDTDTQYF
>TRBJ2-2|TRBD2|.|TRBV9
TGTGCCAGCAGCGTTAGCGGGGGGAGGGCCGGGGAGCTGTTTTTT
CASSVSGGRAGELFF
>TRBJ2-5|TRBD2|.|TRBV10-3
TGTGCCATCAGTTCGTCTAGCGGGGCCAGACAAGAGACCCAGTACTTC
CAISSSSGARQETQYF
>TRBJ2-3|TRBD1|.|TRBV7-3
TGTGCCAGCAGCCGGACAGGGACGGGCACAGATACGCAGTATTTT
CASSRTGTGTDTQYF